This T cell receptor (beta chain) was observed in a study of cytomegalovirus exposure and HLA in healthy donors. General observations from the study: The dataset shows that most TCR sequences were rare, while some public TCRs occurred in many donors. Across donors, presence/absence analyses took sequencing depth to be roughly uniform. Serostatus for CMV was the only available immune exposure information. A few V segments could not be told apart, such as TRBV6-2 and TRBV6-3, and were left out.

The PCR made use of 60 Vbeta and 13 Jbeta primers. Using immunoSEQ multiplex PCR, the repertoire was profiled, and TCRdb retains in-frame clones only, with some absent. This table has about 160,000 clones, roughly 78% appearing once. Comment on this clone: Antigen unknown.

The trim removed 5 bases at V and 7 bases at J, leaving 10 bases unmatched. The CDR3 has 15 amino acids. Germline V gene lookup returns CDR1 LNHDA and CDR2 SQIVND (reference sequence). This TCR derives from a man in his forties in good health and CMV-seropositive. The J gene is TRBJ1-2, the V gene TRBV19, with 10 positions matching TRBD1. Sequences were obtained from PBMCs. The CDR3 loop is CASSVWDRGGGGYTF. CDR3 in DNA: TGTGCCAGTAGTGTCTGGGACAGGGGCGGCGGTGGCTACACCTTC.